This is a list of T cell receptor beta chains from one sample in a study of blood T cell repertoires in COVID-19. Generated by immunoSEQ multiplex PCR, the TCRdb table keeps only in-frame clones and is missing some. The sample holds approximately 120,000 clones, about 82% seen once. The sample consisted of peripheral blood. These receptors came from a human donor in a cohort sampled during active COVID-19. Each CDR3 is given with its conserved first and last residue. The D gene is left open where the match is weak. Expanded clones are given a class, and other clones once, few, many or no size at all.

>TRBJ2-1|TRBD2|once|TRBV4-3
CASSHKSGRGVSYGQFF
TGCGCCAGCAGCCACAAAAGCGGGAGGGGAGTATCCTATGGGCAGTTCTTC
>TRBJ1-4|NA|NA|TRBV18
CASSPQSRQGGEKLFF
TGTGCCAGCTCACCACAGAGTCGGCAGGGTGGAGAAAAACTGTTTTTT
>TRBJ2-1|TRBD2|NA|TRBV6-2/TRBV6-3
CASSFSGRGYNEQFF
TGTGCCAGCAGTTTTAGCGGGAGGGGGTACAATGAGCAGTTCTTC
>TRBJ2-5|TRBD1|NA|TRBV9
CASSRRRDRGQETQYF
TGTGCCAGCAGTCGACGCCGGGACAGGGGGCAAGAGACCCAGTACTTC
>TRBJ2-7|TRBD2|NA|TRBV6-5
CASSHLAGEAYEQYF
TGTGCCAGCAGCCACCTAGCGGGAGAGGCGTACGAGCAGTACTTC
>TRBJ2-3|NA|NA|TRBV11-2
CASSSTGWSTDTQYF
TGTGCCAGCAGCTCGACGGGGTGGAGCACAGATACGCAGTATTTT
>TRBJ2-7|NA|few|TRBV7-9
CASSLGKGAYEQYF
TGTGCCAGCAGCTTAGGGAAGGGGGCCTACGAGCAGTACTTC
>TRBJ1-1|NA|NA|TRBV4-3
CASSQVPQGRGAFF
TGCGCCAGCAGCCAAGTCCCCCAGGGCCGGGGGGCTTTCTTT
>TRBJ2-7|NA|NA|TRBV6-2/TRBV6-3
CASSYYTGSYEQYF
TGTGCCAGCAGTTACTATACGGGCTCCTACGAGCAGTACTTC
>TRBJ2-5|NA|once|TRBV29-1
CSAYRTGGRETQYF
TGCAGCGCCTATCGGACGGGCGGGCGGGAGACCCAGTACTTC
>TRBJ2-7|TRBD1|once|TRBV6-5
CASSWTGASYEQYF
TGTGCCAGCAGCTGGACAGGGGCCTCCTACGAGCAGTACTTC
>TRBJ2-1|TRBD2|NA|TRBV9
CASSVAGSGRATEQFF
TGTGCCAGCAGCGTCGCGGGTAGCGGGAGGGCCACTGAGCAGTTCTTC
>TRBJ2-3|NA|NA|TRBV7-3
CASSFTHPVSGDTQYF
TGTGCCAGCAGCTTTACTCACCCTGTTTCGGGTGATACGCAGTATTTT
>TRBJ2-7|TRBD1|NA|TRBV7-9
CASSHRDSSYEQYF
TGTGCCAGCAGCCACCGGGACAGTTCCTACGAGCAGTACTTC
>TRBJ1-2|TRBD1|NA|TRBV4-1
CASSQATGENYGYTF
TGCGCCAGCAGCCAGGCGACAGGGGAGAATTATGGCTACACCTTC
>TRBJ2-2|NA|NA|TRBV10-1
CASSAGNTGELFF
TGCGCCAGCAGTGCAGGGAACACCGGGGAGCTGTTTTTT
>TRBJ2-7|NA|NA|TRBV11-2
CASSPRDYEQYF
TGTGCCAGCAGCCCCAGGGATTACGAGCAGTACTTC
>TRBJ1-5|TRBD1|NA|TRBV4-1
CASSQTVLVDRGRSQHF
TGCGCCAGCAGCCAAACGGTGCTCGTGGACAGGGGGCGTTCCCAGCATTTT
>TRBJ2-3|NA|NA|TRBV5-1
CASSLRESTDTQYF
TGCGCCAGCAGCTTGAGGGAGAGCACAGATACGCAGTATTTT
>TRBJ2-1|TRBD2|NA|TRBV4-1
CASSHRAPMTSGLYNEQFF
TGCGCCAGCAGCCACCGGGCCCCAATGACTAGCGGGTTATACAATGAGCAGTTCTTC
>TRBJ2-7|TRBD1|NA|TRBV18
CASSPGTGNEQYF
TGTGCCAGCTCACCCGGGACAGGGAACGAGCAGTACTTC
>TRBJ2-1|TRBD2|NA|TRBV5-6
CASSYGLAGAEQFF
TGTGCCAGCAGCTATGGACTAGCGGGAGCTGAGCAGTTCTTC
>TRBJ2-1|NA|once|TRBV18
CASFRTREGEQFF
TGTGCCAGCTTTCGGACTCGGGAAGGTGAGCAGTTCTTC
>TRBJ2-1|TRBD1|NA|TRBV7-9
CASSLRLGQAGDEQFF
TGTGCCAGCAGCTTAAGGCTTGGACAGGCTGGGGATGAGCAGTTCTTC
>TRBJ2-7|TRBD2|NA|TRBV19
CASSISASGSYEQYF
TGTGCCAGTAGTATTTCCGCTAGCGGATCCTACGAGCAGTACTTC
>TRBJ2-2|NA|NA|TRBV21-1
CASSKAPSGRSGELFF
TGTGCCAGCAGCAAAGCCCCTAGCGGGAGAAGCGGGGAGCTGTTTTTT
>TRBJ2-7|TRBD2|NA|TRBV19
CASSIDLGLAGVEQYF
TGTGCCAGTAGTATAGATCTCGGGCTAGCGGGAGTTGAGCAGTACTTC
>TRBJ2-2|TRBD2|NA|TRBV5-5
CASSLLADNTGELFF
TGTGCCAGCAGTCTGCTAGCGGACAACACCGGGGAGCTGTTTTTT
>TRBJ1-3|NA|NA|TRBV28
CASTPAGGNTIYF
TGTGCCAGCACCCCGGCAGGTGGAAACACCATATATTTT
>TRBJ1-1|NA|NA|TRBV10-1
CASRRGRDTEAFF
TGCGCCAGCCGCAGGGGACGAGACACTGAAGCTTTCTTT
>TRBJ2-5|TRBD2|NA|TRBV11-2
CASSHLAGLETQYF
TGTGCCAGCAGCCACTTAGCGGGACTAGAGACCCAGTACTTC
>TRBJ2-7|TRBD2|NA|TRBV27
CASSPRLAHEQYF
TGTGCCAGCAGTCCTCGACTAGCCCACGAGCAGTACTTC
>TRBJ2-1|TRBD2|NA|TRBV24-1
CATSRLAGVNEQFF
TGTGCCACCAGTAGACTAGCGGGGGTCAATGAGCAGTTCTTC
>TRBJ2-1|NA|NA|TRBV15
CATSRGARRVGEQFF
TGTGCCACCAGCAGGGGGGCCCGGCGGGTAGGTGAGCAGTTCTTC
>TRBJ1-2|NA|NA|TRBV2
CASTWTTGGANYGYTF
TGTGCCAGCACATGGACCACAGGCGGAGCTAACTATGGCTACACCTTC
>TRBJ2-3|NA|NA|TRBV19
CASSILDTQYF
TGTGCCAGTAGTATCCTGGATACGCAGTATTTT
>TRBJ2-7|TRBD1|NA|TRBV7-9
CASSSPFDRESAYEQYF
TGTGCCAGCAGCTCACCGTTCGACAGGGAGAGTGCCTACGAGCAGTACTTC
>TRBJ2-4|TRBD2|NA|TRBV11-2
CASSPSGRAGDIQYF
TGTGCCAGCAGCCCGAGCGGGAGGGCCGGAGACATTCAGTACTTC
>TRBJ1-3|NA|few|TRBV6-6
CASTAGLGNTIYF
TGTGCCAGCACCGCGGGGCTCGGAAACACCATATATTTT
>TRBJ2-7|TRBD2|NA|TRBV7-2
CASSLGLLAGYVYEQYF
TGTGCCAGCAGCTTAGGTCTGCTAGCGGGATACGTCTACGAGCAGTACTTC